Below, 5 T cell receptor beta chains from the same sample are listed, as sequenced in a study of early T cells in non-severe SARS-CoV-2 infection. TCRdb re-called the 5' RACE reads with MiXCR, one entry per CDR3 protein. The sample includes 110,000 or so distinct CDR3 sequences, 9% to 14% of them seen just once. Input material: whole blood. These receptors all come from an adult who was a healthcare worker with PCR-confirmed SARS-CoV-2 infection or an uninfected control (not recorded which).

The chain joins TRBV2 to TRBJ2-7; 8 bases fit TRBD2. The length of the CDR3 is 14 residues. Trimming took 6 bases from V and 4 from J; bases not matched to a gene: 8. Germline assignment: CDR1 SNHLY and CDR2 FYNNEI. CDR3 in amino acids: CASRAGTRRYEQYF. For the CDR3, the DNA is TGTGCCAGCAGAGCCGGGACTAGACGGTACGAGCAGTACTTC.

This clonotype was seen a handful of times. The rearrangement joins TRBV12-3 or TRBV12-4 to TRBJ1-6, with TRBD1 matching 8 bases. V shed 5 bases, J shed 9 bases, and the junction held 12 bases outside the gene matches. This CDR3 has 16 residues. DNA for the CDR3: TGTGCCAGCAGTCTACGGACAGGGAGGTCCAGTTCACCCCTCCACTTT. It translates to CASSLRTGRSSSPLHF.

The sample holds a few counts of this clonotype. The chain is built from TRBV7-6 and TRBJ2-1, with 9 bases fitting TRBD2. Trimming cost V 5 bases and J 4 bases; bases outside gene matches: 12. CDR3 size: 17 residues. Germline V gene sequence: CDR1 SGHVS, CDR2 FNYEAQ. CDR3 amino acids: CASSLESGGFRYNEQFF. CDR3 in DNA: TGTGCCAGCAGCCTGGAGAGCGGGGGGTTCCGTTACAATGAGCAGTTCTTC.

This clonotype was counted ten times or more. The chain combines TRBV5-6 with TRBJ1-2; D not resolved. This CDR3 spans 16 amino acids. The germline CDR1 and CDR2 sequences are SGHDT and YYEEEE. V was shortened by 4 bases and J by 2 bases, with 18 bases between the two germline ends. The CDR3 nucleotides are TGTGCCAGCAGCAGATCCGGCGGACTAGCAAACTATGGCTACACCTTC. Translating gives CASSRSGGLANYGYTF.

This clonotype has only a few counts. The chain has TRBV28 and TRBJ2-3, with TRBD2 matching over 11 bases. CDR1 is MDHEN and CDR2 is SYDVKM in the germline V gene. V lost 3 bases and J lost 0; bases outside the gene matches: 14. This CDR3 spans 20 amino acids. The CDR3 region has the DNA TGTGCCAGCAGTTTTTCCCACGGGCCTAGCGGGGGGATTAGCACAGATACGCAGTATTTT. This codes for CASSFSHGPSGGISTDTQYF.